The entry below describes one TCR beta chain. Only in-frame clones appear in the TCRdb table, and some are missing; sequencing was by immunoSEQ multiplex PCR. The top ten hold roughly 9.8% of the sample, which has about 180,000 clones, around 85% seen once. The germline gives CDR1 MNHNS, CDR2 SASEGT. Trimming took off 3 bases at V and 3 bases at J, with 5 bases between the two ends. The CDR3 covers 12 residues. These data are taken from a study of blood T cell repertoires in COVID-19. Study-wide context: From T cells, B-cell-depleted T cells, or PBMCs came the material, which was cDNA or gDNA.

Sequencing used peripheral blood. The chain combines TRBV6-1 with TRBJ1-2; D remains unclear. The receptor's source is a woman older than 75 with acute or convalescent COVID-19. This CDR3 reads CASSDTDYGYTF. CDR3 in DNA: TGTGCCAGCAGTGACACAGACTATGGCTACACCTTC.